What follows describes a single T cell receptor (beta chain). Its target is unknown. In germline, CDR1 is MDHEN, CDR2 SYDVKM. The ends were cut back, 3 bases at V and 10 bases at J, with 7 bases in the middle. The CDR3 is 11 amino acids. This record comes from a study of OX40 agonist ivuxolimab in advanced cancers. Across the study: Enrolled patients in dose escalation had cancers that were hepatocellular carcinoma, melanoma, renal cell or head and neck cancer. Patients with prior anti-PD-1, anti-PD-L1 or anti-CTLA-4 therapy were eligible; approximately 40% had some. General study results and limits: Certain nonresponding patients likewise had low normalized T-cell clonal expansion. By week 6 at 0.1 to 3.0 mg/kg, blood CD4+ and CD8+ T cells had expanded clonally.

Profiling relied on immunoSEQ multiplex PCR, and the TCRdb table lists in-frame clones only, not all of them. The sample includes 70,000 to 85,000 clones, more than 70% of them seen just once. The TCR comes from an adult with an advanced solid tumor such as melanoma, head and neck, liver or kidney cancer. V gene TRBV28 combines with J gene TRBJ2-1; no clear D. Sequences were derived from CD4+ or CD8+ T cells sorted from blood, sampled in a trial of the OX40 agonist ivuxolimab. CDR3 nucleotides: TGTGCCAGCAGTTTGCGGAGAGAGCAGTTCTTC. Translated, it gives CASSLRREQFF.